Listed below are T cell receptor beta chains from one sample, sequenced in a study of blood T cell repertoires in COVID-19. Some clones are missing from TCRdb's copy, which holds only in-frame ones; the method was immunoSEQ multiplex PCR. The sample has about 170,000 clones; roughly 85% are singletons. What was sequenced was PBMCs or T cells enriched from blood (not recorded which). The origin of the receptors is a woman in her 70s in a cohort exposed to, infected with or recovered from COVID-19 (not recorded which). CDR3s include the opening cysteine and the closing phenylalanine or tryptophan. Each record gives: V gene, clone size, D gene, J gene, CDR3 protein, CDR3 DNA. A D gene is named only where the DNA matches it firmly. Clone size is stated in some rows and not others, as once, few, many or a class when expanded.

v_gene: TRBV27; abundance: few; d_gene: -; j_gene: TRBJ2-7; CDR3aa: CASSPVVGQPYEQYF; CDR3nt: TGTGCCAGCAGTCCAGTGGTAGGACAGCCCTACGAGCAGTACTTC
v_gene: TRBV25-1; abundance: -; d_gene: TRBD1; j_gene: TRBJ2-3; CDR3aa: CASSEYGGQITDTQYF; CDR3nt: TGTGCCAGCAGTGAATATGGGGGACAGATCACAGATACGCAGTATTTT
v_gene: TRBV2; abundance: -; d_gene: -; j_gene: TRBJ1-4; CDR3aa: CASRGFEKLFF; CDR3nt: TGTGCCAGCCGGGGTTTTGAAAAACTGTTTTTT
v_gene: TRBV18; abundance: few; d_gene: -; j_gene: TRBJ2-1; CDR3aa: CASSPFAESSYNEQFF; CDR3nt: TGTGCCAGCTCACCGTTTGCGGAAAGCTCCTACAATGAGCAGTTCTTC
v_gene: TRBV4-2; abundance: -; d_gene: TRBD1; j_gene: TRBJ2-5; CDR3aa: CASSPGGLDVETQYF; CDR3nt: TGTGCCAGCAGCCCAGGGGGCCTCGATGTTGAGACCCAGTACTTC
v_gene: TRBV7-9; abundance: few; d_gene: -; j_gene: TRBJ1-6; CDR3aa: CASSRTANSPLHF; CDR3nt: TGTGCCAGCAGCCGGACAGCCAATTCACCCCTCCACTTT
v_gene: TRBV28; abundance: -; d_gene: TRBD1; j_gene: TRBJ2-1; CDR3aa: CASSLAGGNEQFF; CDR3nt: TGTGCCAGCAGTTTGGCAGGGGGCAATGAGCAGTTCTTC
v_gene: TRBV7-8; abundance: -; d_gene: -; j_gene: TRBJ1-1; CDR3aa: CASSLVQFGFIVGSRNTEAFF; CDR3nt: TGTGCCAGCAGCTTAGTACAGTTTGGTTTTATTGTCGGTTCCAGGAACACTGAAGCTTTCTTT
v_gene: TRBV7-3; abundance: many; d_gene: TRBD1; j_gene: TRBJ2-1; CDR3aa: CASSLTGTGITRAGALNEQFF; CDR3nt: TGTGCCAGCAGCTTAACCGGGACAGGGATAACCCGGGCGGGGGCTTTAAATGAGCAGTTCTTC
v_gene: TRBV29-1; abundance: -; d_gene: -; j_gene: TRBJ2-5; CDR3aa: CSVYGWETQYF; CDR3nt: TGCAGCGTTTACGGGTGGGAGACCCAGTACTTC
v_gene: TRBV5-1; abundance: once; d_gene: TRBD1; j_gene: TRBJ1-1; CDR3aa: CASSRGTATPEAFF; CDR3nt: TGCGCCAGCAGCCGGGGGACAGCCACCCCTGAAGCTTTCTTT
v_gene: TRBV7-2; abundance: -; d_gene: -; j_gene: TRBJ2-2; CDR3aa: CASSLALANTGELFF; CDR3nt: TGTGCCAGCAGCTTAGCGCTGGCCAACACCGGGGAGCTGTTTTTT
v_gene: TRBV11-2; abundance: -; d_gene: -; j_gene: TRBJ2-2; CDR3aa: CASSLDRNRGELFF; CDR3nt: TGTGCCAGCAGCTTAGATCGTAATCGGGGGGAGCTGTTTTTT
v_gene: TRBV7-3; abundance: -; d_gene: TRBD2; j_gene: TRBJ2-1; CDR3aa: CASSLVGGHDNEQFF; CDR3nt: TGTGCCAGCAGCTTAGTGGGAGGGCACGACAATGAGCAGTTCTTC
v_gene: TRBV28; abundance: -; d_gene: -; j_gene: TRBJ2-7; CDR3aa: CASSLFSRANGYEQYF; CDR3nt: TGTGCCAGCAGTTTATTCTCCAGGGCGAATGGGTACGAGCAGTACTTC
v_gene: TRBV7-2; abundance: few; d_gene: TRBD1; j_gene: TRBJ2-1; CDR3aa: CASSLARPGQAGNEQFF; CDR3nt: TGTGCCAGCAGCTTAGCCCGCCCGGGACAGGCGGGAAATGAGCAGTTCTTC
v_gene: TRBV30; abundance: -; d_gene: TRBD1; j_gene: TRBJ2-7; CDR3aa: CAWSPSDRGHEQYF; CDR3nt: TGTGCCTGGAGTCCCTCGGACAGGGGCCACGAGCAGTACTTC
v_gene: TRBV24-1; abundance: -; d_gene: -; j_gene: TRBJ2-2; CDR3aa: CASKQGENTGELFF; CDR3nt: TGTGCCAGCAAACAGGGTGAGAACACCGGGGAGCTGTTTTTT
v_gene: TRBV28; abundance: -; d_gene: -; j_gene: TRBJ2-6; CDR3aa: CASSYESGANVLTF; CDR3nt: TGTGCCAGCAGTTACGAGTCTGGGGCCAACGTCCTGACTTTC
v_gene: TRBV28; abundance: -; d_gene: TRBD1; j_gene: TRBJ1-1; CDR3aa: CASSKTGENTEAFF; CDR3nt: TGTGCCAGCAGTAAGACAGGGGAGAACACTGAAGCTTTCTTT
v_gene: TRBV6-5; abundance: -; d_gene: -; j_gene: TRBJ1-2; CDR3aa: CASTGTYNYGYTF; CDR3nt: TGTGCCAGCACCGGTACCTACAACTATGGCTACACCTTC
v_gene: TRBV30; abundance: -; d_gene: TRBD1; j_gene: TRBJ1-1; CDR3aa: CAWSPLGQGNTEAFF; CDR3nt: TGTGCCTGGAGTCCCCTCGGACAGGGGAACACTGAAGCTTTCTTT
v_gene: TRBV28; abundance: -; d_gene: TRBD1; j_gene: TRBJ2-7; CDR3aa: CASRRGTGSDF; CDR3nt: TGTGCCAGCAGGAGGGGGACAGGCTCTGACTTC
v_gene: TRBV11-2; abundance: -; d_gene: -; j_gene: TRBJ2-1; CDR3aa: CASSSILGPNNEQFF; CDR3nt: TGTGCCAGCAGCTCCATACTAGGTCCCAACAATGAGCAGTTCTTC
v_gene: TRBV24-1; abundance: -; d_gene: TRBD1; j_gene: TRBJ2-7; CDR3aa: CATSDCPGQGFSLDEQYF; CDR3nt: TGTGCCACCAGTGATTGCCCGGGACAGGGGTTTTCTCTCGACGAGCAGTACTTC
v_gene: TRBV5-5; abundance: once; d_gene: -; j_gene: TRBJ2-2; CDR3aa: CASSLLWNTGELFF; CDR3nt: TGTGCCAGCAGCTTGCTTTGGAACACCGGGGAGCTGTTTTTT
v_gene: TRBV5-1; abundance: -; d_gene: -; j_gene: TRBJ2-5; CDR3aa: CASSLSGGETQYF; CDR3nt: TGCGCCAGCAGCTTGTCGGGTGGAGAGACCCAGTACTTC
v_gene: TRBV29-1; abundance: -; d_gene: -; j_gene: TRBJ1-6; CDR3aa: CSVGEDPRGSPLHF; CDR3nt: TGCAGCGTTGGTGAGGACCCAAGGGGCTCACCCCTCCACTTT
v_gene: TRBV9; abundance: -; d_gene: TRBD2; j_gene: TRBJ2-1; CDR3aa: CASSVGLLAEFNEQFF; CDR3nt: TGTGCCAGCAGCGTAGGTTTACTAGCGGAGTTCAATGAGCAGTTCTTC
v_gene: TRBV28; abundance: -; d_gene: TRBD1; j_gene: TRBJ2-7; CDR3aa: CACPGTGSYEQYF; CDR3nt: TGTGCCTGCCCCGGGACAGGGTCCTACGAGCAGTACTTC
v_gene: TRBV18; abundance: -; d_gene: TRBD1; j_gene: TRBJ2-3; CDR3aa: CASSPRGGSTDTQYF; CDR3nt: TGTGCCAGCTCACCACGAGGGGGCAGCACAGATACGCAGTATTTT
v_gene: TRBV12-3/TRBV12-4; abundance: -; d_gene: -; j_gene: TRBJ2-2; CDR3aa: CASSPQGVGELFF; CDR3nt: TGTGCCAGCAGCCCCCAGGGCGTCGGGGAGCTGTTTTTT